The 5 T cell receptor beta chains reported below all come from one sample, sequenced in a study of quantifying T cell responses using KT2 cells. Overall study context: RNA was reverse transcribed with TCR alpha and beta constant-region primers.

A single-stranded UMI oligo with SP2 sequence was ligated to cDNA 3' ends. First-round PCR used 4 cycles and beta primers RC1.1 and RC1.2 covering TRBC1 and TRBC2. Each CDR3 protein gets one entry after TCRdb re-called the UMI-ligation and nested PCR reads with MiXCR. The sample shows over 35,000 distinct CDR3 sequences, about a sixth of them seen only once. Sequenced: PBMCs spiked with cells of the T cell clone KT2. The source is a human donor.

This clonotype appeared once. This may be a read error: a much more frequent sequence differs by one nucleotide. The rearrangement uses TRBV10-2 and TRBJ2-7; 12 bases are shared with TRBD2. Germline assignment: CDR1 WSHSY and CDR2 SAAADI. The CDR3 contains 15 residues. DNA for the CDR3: TGCGTCAGCAGTGAGTCTAGCGGGGGGGCCTACGAGCAGTACTTC. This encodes CVSSESSGGAYEQYF.

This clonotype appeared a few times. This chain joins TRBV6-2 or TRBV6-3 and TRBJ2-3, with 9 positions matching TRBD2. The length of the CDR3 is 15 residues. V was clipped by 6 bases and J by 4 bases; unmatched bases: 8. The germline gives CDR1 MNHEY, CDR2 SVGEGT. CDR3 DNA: TGTGCCAGCAGAGCTCCTTCTAGCGGGGCAGATACGCAGTATTTT. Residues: CASRAPSSGADTQYF.

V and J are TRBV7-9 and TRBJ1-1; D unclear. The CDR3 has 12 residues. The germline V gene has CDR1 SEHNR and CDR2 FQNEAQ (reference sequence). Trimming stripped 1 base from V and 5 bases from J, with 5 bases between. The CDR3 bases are TGTGCCAGCAGCTTAGGTTTTACTGAAGCTTTCTTT. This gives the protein CASSLGFTEAFF.

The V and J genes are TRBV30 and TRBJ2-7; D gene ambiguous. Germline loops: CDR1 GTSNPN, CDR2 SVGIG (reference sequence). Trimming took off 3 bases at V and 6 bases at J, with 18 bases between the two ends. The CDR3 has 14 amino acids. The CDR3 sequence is CAWRLWGTLTEQYF. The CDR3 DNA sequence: TGTGCCTGGAGGTTGTGGGGAACCCTAACCGAGCAGTACTTC.

CDR3: CASSLQRQATNEKLFF. The DNA of the CDR3 is TGTGCCAGCAGCCTCCAACGACAGGCAACTAATGAAAAACTGTTTTTT. V usage is TRBV27 and J usage is TRBJ1-4; maybe TRBD1 (6 bases). The V end lost 6 bases, the J end lost 0 bases, and 14 bases lay between the germline ends. The CDR3 is 16 amino acids. Germline CDR1 reads MNHEY; CDR2 reads SMNVEV (reference sequence).